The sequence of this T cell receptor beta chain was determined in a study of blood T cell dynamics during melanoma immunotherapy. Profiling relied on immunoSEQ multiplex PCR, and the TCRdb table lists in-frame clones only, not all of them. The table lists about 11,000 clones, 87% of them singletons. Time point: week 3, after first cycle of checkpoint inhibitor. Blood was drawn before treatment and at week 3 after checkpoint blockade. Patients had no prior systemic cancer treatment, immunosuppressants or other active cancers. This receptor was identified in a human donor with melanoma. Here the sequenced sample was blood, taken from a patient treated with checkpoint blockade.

CDR3 in amino acids: CASSLCIDSGNTIYF. The CDR3 DNA reads TGTGCCAGCAGCTTATGCATTGACTCTGGAAACACCATATATTTT. The chain carries TRBV7-3 and TRBJ1-3; D is unresolved. Germline V gives CDR1 SGHTA, CDR2 FQGTGA. This CDR3 region has 15 residues. Trimming removed 2 bases at V and 0 bases at J, with 8 bases between.